This T cell receptor beta chain was profiled in a study of shared clonotypes between healthy human individuals. Assay used: immunoSEQ multiplex PCR; TCRdb lists only in-frame clones, some missing. Counted here are roughly 2 million clones, under 97% occurring once; the ten biggest clones make up roughly 0.13%. Per the germline V gene, CDR1 is LNHNV and CDR2 is YYDKDF (reference sequence). The CDR3 is 14 amino acids. V gave up 1 base and J gave up 13 bases, with 17 bases separating them. To note about this clone: What it recognizes is unknown.

General study results and limits: Among a few donors, about 4.6% of naive CD4 clonotypes were found in common. Naive subsets generally had larger estimated richness than memory subsets.

This chain links TRBV15 with TRBJ2-1; maybe TRBD1 (6 bases). The clonotype was recovered from a man younger than 30 in good health. Material for sequencing was naive CD4+ T cells sorted from blood. As for subset: CD45RA+ positively selected. CDR3 amino acids: CATSRAELRDNQFF. The DNA for the CDR3 is TGTGCCACCAGCAGAGCGGAACTTCGGGACAACCAGTTCTTC.